The rows below give T cell receptor beta chains drawn from one sample of a study of blood T cell repertoires in COVID-19. Profiled with immunoSEQ multiplex PCR; TCRdb holds only in-frame clones, not every one. The sample lists approximately 180,000 clones, 80% to 90% occurring once. The source material was PBMCs or T cells enriched from blood (not recorded which). Every receptor here comes from a woman between 35 and 50 years old with acute COVID-19. The CDR3 runs from the conserved cysteine through the conserved F or W. The D gene is left open where the match is weak. Where a row states a size, it is once, few, many or the class of an expanded clone; other rows omit it.

j_call | clone_size | d_call | v_call | cdr3_nt | cdr3_aa
TRBJ1-2 | - | TRBD1 | TRBV7-8 | TGTGCCAGCAGCCCAAGACAGGGACCTCCCTACACCTTC | CASSPRQGPPYTF
TRBJ1-5 | once | - | TRBV27 | TGTGCCAGCAGTTTAACTCGGGCGGGTAGCAATCAGCCCCAGCATTTT | CASSLTRAGSNQPQHF
TRBJ2-2 | - | TRBD1 | TRBV18 | TGTGCCAGCTCAAGCCTGGGACAGGCCAACACCGGGGAGCTGTTTTTT | CASSSLGQANTGELFF
TRBJ1-2 | - | TRBD1 | TRBV10-3 | TGTGCCATCAGGGGAGACAGGGGATATGGCTACACCTTC | CAIRGDRGYGYTF
TRBJ1-3 | few | - | TRBV28 | TGTGCCAGCAGTTTCGGGGAAAGTGGAAACACCATATATTTT | CASSFGESGNTIYF
TRBJ2-7 | - | TRBD1 | TRBV29-1 | TGCAGCGTTGACGACGACAGGGGGTCACGCGAGCAGTACTTC | CSVDDDRGSREQYF
TRBJ2-7 | many | TRBD2 | TRBV5-1 | TGCGCCAGCAGCTTGGCGCCATCCGGGACTACCTACGAGCAGTACTTC | CASSLAPSGTTYEQYF
TRBJ2-7 | - | TRBD1 | TRBV3-1/TRBV3-2 | TGTGCCAGCAGCCCAACCAGGGGGACAGGGGGACAGTACTTC | CASSPTRGTGGQYF
TRBJ1-3 | - | - | TRBV7-9 | TGTGCCAGCAGCTTAGCACAGCCTACCTCTGGAAACACCATATATTTT | CASSLAQPTSGNTIYF
TRBJ2-2 | - | TRBD2 | TRBV11-3 | TGTGCCAGCAGCTTGTCTGGGACTAGCGGGGGGGCCTCGGAAACCGGGGAGCTGTTTTTT | CASSLSGTSGGASETGELFF
TRBJ2-1 | - | TRBD2 | TRBV23-1 | TGCGCCAGCAGTCATAGGACTAGCGGGAGGTCGAATGAGCAGTTCTTC | CASSHRTSGRSNEQFF
TRBJ2-1 | - | TRBD2 | TRBV9 | TGTGCCAGCAGCGTAGTTGGGGGAGGGCCGATCCATGAGCAGTTCTTC | CASSVVGGGPIHEQFF
TRBJ2-1 | - | TRBD2 | TRBV19 | TGTGCCAGTAGTATAGGAGCGGGAGGGTCGGATGAGCAGTTCTTC | CASSIGAGGSDEQFF
TRBJ2-5 | - | - | TRBV18 | TGTGCCAGCTCACTGACGGGTTACCAAGAGACCCAGTACTTC | CASSLTGYQETQYF
TRBJ2-7 | - | - | TRBV6-5 | TGTGCCAGCAGTTACTCGAGAGGGAACTACGAGCAGTACTTC | CASSYSRGNYEQYF
TRBJ2-7 | - | - | TRBV21-1 | TGTGCCAGCAGCAAACGGACCAGAAAGCAGGGCACGCACCGTCCCTCCTACGAGCAGTACTTC | CASSKRTRKQGTHRPSYEQYF
TRBJ1-4 | - | - | TRBV7-2 | TGTGCCAGCAGCTTTACAGGGTACTATAATGAAAAACTGTTTTTT | CASSFTGYYNEKLFF
TRBJ2-7 | - | - | TRBV5-1 | TGCGCCAGCAGCATACAGGGTCTGGGCCTGGAGCAGTACTTC | CASSIQGLGLEQYF
TRBJ2-7 | - | - | TRBV11-2 | TGTGCCAGCAGCGGTTATAGCACCTACGAGCAGTACTTC | CASSGYSTYEQYF
TRBJ1-1 | - | TRBD1 | TRBV19 | TGTGCCAGTAGTATATTTTCGACAGGGGGAGAAGCTTTCTTT | CASSIFSTGGEAFF
TRBJ1-6 | few | - | TRBV13 | TGTGCCAGCAGCTTAGGCAGGACAGCCCAACCCCACTTT | CASSLGRTAQPHF
TRBJ1-5 | - | - | TRBV15 | TGTGCCACCAGCAGAGCTGGAATTCTGGGACAAAGGGCCCAGCATTTT | CATSRAGILGQRAQHF
TRBJ2-1 | - | - | TRBV18 | TGTGCCAGCTCACCCCCGGACTTGTACTATGAGCAGTTCTTC | CASSPPDLYYEQFF
TRBJ2-7 | - | - | TRBV2 | TGTGCCAGCAGTGAAGTCGGGGATTACTCCTACGAGCAGTACTTC | CASSEVGDYSYEQYF
TRBJ2-3 | - | TRBD2 | TRBV2 | TGTGCCAGCAGTGAAGGGAAACTAGCGGGGGACGGAGATACGCAGTATTTT | CASSEGKLAGDGDTQYF
TRBJ2-7 | - | TRBD2 | TRBV13 | TGTGCCAGCAGCTTAAGGTTGACTAGCGGGGAACCCTACGAGCAGTACTTC | CASSLRLTSGEPYEQYF
TRBJ2-1 | - | TRBD2 | TRBV19 | TGTGCCAGTAGTACGGGGGGGTCCTACAATGAGCAGTTCTTC | CASSTGGSYNEQFF
TRBJ2-3 | - | - | TRBV6-4 | TGTGCCAGCAGTGAGGAGGTAGCGGCCACAGATACGCAGTATTTT | CASSEEVAATDTQYF
TRBJ1-1 | - | - | TRBV4-1 | TGCGCCAGCAGCCATCTTGGGGCCCCCGGGACTGAAGCTTTCTTT | CASSHLGAPGTEAFF
TRBJ1-1 | - | - | TRBV28 | TGTGCCAGCAGCATAACTCCAGGGGAAGCTTTCTTT | CASSITPGEAFF
TRBJ2-1 | - | TRBD2 | TRBV7-3 | TGTGCCAGCAGCTTATTCTCACGCGGGGCTAGCGGGAGTGATGAGCAGTTCTTC | CASSLFSRGASGSDEQFF
TRBJ2-3 | - | - | TRBV7-9 | TGTGCCAGCAGCCCATCACAGGGACCAGATACGCAGTATTTT | CASSPSQGPDTQYF
TRBJ2-2 | - | TRBD1 | TRBV2 | TGTGCCAGCAGTGAAGAGACAGGGGATACCGGGGAGCTGTTTTTT | CASSEETGDTGELFF
TRBJ1-1 | - | TRBD1 | TRBV5-4 | TGTGCCAGCAGCGCCGCCCCGACAGGGATGAACACTGAAGCTTTCTTT | CASSAAPTGMNTEAFF
TRBJ1-4 | - | - | TRBV25-1 | TGTGCCAGCAGTGGACAGGTCCGCGAAAAACTGTTTTTT | CASSGQVREKLFF
TRBJ2-5 | - | - | TRBV5-1 | TGCGCCAGCAGCTCAGGGGTAAGGGGTGAGACCCAGTACTTC | CASSSGVRGETQYF
TRBJ1-4 | - | TRBD1 | TRBV19 | TGTGCCAGTAGTAGAAACAGGGGATCTAATGAAAAACTGTTTTTT | CASSRNRGSNEKLFF
TRBJ2-5 | once | TRBD2 | TRBV7-8 | TGTGCCAGCAGCTTAAGGCTAGCGGGGGGGCAAGAGACCCAGTACTTC | CASSLRLAGGQETQYF
TRBJ2-3 | - | TRBD2 | TRBV18 | TGTGCCAGCTCACCAACTAGCGTGGATACGCAGTATTTT | CASSPTSVDTQYF
TRBJ2-7 | once | TRBD1 | TRBV18 | TGTGCCAGCGCGGACTTCCGGGACAGGGTTATCGAGCAGTACTTC | CASADFRDRVIEQYF